The 27 T cell receptor beta chains presented below share a single source sample, sequenced in a study of regulatory T cells in long-lasting Graves disease. HTBI primers from iRepertoire and Arm-PCR of CDR3 regions yielded the TCR beta libraries. TCRdb used MiXCR to reprocess the multiplex PCR reads, holding one entry per CDR3 protein. This sample yields around 450,000 distinct CDR3 sequences, of which 15% to 20% are seen a single time; about 12% belongs to the top ten. Indicated time point: newly diagnosed GD, antithyroid drugs for less than 3 months. PBMCs provided the RNA from which the TCR library was made. These data were also filed under a second study, of T cells in Graves' hyperthyroidism and ophthalmopathy.

The sequencing used peripheral blood mononuclear cells (PBMCs), collected at new diagnosis, from a patient treated with antithyroid drugs. The receptor set was obtained from a middle-aged man with Graves disease.

This clonotype was detected ten times or more. J is TRBJ2-3 and V is TRBV2; possibly TRBD2 for D (5 bases). The germline CDR1 and CDR2 sequences are SNHLY and FYNNEI. V shed 4 bases and J shed 0 bases, with 11 bases lying between them. CDR3 length: 15 amino acids. The CDR3 bases are TGTGCCAGCAGTGCGGAAAGGACTAGCACAGATACGCAGTATTTT. As protein: CASSAERTSTDTQYF.

In regard to this clonotype: Mismatch with germline at one junction end may stem from a read error. The rearrangement links TRBV7-9 to TRBJ2-2, with D perhaps matching TRBD2 (5 bases). Per the germline V gene, CDR1 is SEHNR and CDR2 is FQNEAQ (reference sequence). The CDR3 covers 12 residues. DNA for the CDR3: TGTGCCAGCAGGGGGAACACCGGGGAGCCGTTTTTT. Its protein product is CASRGNTGEPFF.

This clonotype was picked up a small number of times. This rearrangement joins TRBV24-1 to TRBJ2-2; 7 bases agree with TRBD2. The germline V gene encodes CDR1 KGHDR and CDR2 SFDVKD. Trimming took 9 bases from V and 8 from J; bases not matched to a gene: 11. The CDR3 spans 14 residues. The CDR3 region has the DNA TGTGCCACCGATAGCGGGCCCCCCTTAGGGGAGCTGTTTTTT. Amino acid sequence: CATDSGPPLGELFF.

This clonotype was recorded many times. V is TRBV12-3 or TRBV12-4 and J is TRBJ1-1; D might be TRBD1 (5 bases). V lost 1 base and J lost 5, with 14 bases in between. CDR3 length: 15 residues. In DNA form, the CDR3 reads TGTGCCAGCAGTTTAGGGGGCTCGGTGGGGACTGAAGCTTTCTTT. Translation gives CASSLGGSVGTEAFF.

The chain employs TRBV7-2 and TRBJ2-1; TRBD1 might be the D (6 bases). This CDR3 is 16 amino acids long. The germline CDR1 and CDR2 sequences are SGHTA and FQGNSA. V lost 8 bases to trimming and J lost 0 bases, with 17 bases between them. CDR3 sequence: CASAVAGQFSYNEQFF. CDR3 sequence (DNA): TGTGCCAGCGCCGTAGCTGGACAGTTCTCCTACAATGAGCAGTTCTTC.

This clonotype was seen repeatedly, ten times or more. This chain connects TRBV28 to TRBJ2-7; 8 bases are shared with TRBD1. After removal of 5 bases from V and 2 bases from J, the junction contained 5 bases not matched to a gene. The length of the CDR3 is 14 residues. Germline loops: CDR1 MDHEN, CDR2 SYDVKM. The CDR3 nucleotides read TGTGCCAGCAGTCTGGGACAGGTACCCTACGAGCAGTACTTC. It yields the protein CASSLGQVPYEQYF.

With respect to this clonotype: A much larger clone differs from this one at a single base, so this may be a read error. In nucleotides, the CDR3 is TGTGCCAGCAGTTACGTAGGGGGCGCATTTACTGAAGCTTTCTTT. This encodes CASSYVGGAFTEAFF. V and J are TRBV6-2 or TRBV6-3 and TRBJ1-1, with 7 nucleotides matching TRBD1. This CDR3 is built from 15 residues. The V gene's germline CDR1 is MNHEY and CDR2 SVGEGT. V dropped 2 bases and J dropped 5; count of bases not matched to a gene: 8.

The chain carries TRBV7-9 and TRBJ2-2, with 8 nucleotides matching TRBD2. Germline V lookup: CDR1 SEHNR, CDR2 FQNEAQ (reference sequence). V shed 8 bases, J shed 1 base, and the junction held 6 bases outside the gene matches. The length of the CDR3 is 15 residues. Here the CDR3 reads CASGWTSRNTGELFF. CDR3 coding DNA: TGTGCCAGCGGGTGGACTAGCCGGAACACCGGGGAGCTGTTTTTT.

The sample holds many counts of this clonotype. The CDR3 loop is CATSDTPMDTQYF. CDR3 nucleotides: TGTGCCACCAGTGATACCCCCATGGATACGCAGTATTTT. J is TRBJ2-3 and V is TRBV24-1; D gene uncertain. The germline V gene has CDR1 KGHDR and CDR2 SFDVKD. The CDR3 has 13 amino acids. V lost 3 bases to trimming and J lost 6 bases, with 9 bases between them.

In its sample, this clonotype was seen many times. The chain couples TRBV14 to TRBJ2-3; TRBD1 is a possible D gene (5 bases). The CDR3 length is 16 residues. The germline V gene encodes CDR1 SGHDN and CDR2 FVKESK. The V end was cut by 3 bases, the J end by 3 bases, with 16 bases between. CDR3 bases: TGTGCCAGCAGCCAGTATTCGGCAGGGAAAACAGATACGCAGTATTTT. Its translation is CASSQYSAGKTDTQYF.

The rearrangement uses TRBV6-2 or TRBV6-3 and TRBJ1-3, with 10 positions matching TRBD1. V trimming: 4 bases; J trimming: 2 bases; junction bases outside the gene matches: 2. Per the germline V gene, CDR1 is MNHEY and CDR2 is SVGEGT. The CDR3 is 15 residues long. CDR3 nucleotides: TGTGCCAGCAGTTGGGGACAGGGGACTGGAAACACCATATATTTT. This codes for CASSWGQGTGNTIYF.

The genes are TRBV28 and TRBJ2-5; the match to TRBD1 covers 10 bases. The V gene end was trimmed by 0 bases and the J gene end by 5 bases; junction bases not matched to a gene: 3. The CDR3 contains 15 residues. CDR1 MDHEN and CDR2 SYDVKM come from the germline V gene. The CDR3 reads CASSLWTGGWETQYF. DNA of the CDR3: TGTGCCAGCAGTTTATGGACAGGGGGCTGGGAGACCCAGTACTTC.

This clonotype was seen many times. The chain carries TRBV7-9 and TRBJ2-7, with 7 bases lining up with TRBD1. The V segment lost 5 bases and the J segment 5 bases; nucleotides outside the gene matches: 15. The CDR3 totals 16 residues. Germline V gene lookup returns CDR1 SEHNR and CDR2 FQNEAQ (reference sequence). CDR3 DNA sequence: TGTGCCAGCAGCACACCACGGGACAGCTCTGGCCACGAGCAGTACTTC. Its translation is CASSTPRDSSGHEQYF.

This clonotype was counted ten times or more. One junction end does not reproduce the germline sequence, and a read error may be involved. This sequence joins TRBV5-1 and TRBJ1-2; 7 bases line up with TRBD1. This CDR3 has 14 residues. Germline CDR1 and CDR2: SGHRS and YFSETQ. CDR3 DNA sequence: TGTGCCAGCAGCCTGGACAGGCCATACTATGGCTACACCTTC. Translating it yields CASSLDRPYYGYTF.

This sequence joins TRBV10-2 and TRBJ2-7, with 10 positions matching TRBD1. CDR1 and CDR2 (germline): WSHSY, SAAADI. There are 14 residues in the CDR3. Trimming removed 5 bases from V and 6 bases from J; junction bases left unmatched: 7. CDR3 residues: CASSSWTGGGEQYF. The CDR3 coding sequence is TGCGCCAGCAGTTCGTGGACAGGGGGTGGCGAGCAGTACTTC.

Remarks on this clonotype: A much larger clone differs from this one at a single base, so this may be a read error. The V gene is TRBV7-9, the J gene TRBJ2-1; 8 bases agree with TRBD2. The germline CDR1 and CDR2 sequences are SEHNR and FQNEAQ (reference sequence). The CDR3 is made up of 16 amino acids. CDR3 bases: TGTGCCTGCAGACCTCAAGCGGGAGCAACCTACAATGAGCAGTTCTTC. Protein product: CACRPQAGATYNEQFF.

This clonotype has a handful of counts. The chain links TRBV29-1 to TRBJ2-7; TRBD2 matches at 7 bases. The J segment lost 3 bases and the V segment lost 6 bases, leaving 8 bases of the junction unmatched. Germline CDR1 and CDR2: SQVTM and ANQGSEA. This CDR3 is built from 13 residues. The CDR3 DNA reads as TGCAGCGTGGGGGGGGGACCCATCTACGAGCAGTACTTC. Protein: CSVGGGPIYEQYF.

In its sample, this clonotype was seen a few times. V gene TRBV3-1 combines with J gene TRBJ2-4, with D maybe TRBD2 (6 bases). In germline, CDR1 is LGHDT, CDR2 YNNKEL (reference sequence). Trimming cost V 0 bases and J 3 bases, with 15 bases left between them. The CDR3 loop spans 17 amino acids. CDR3 amino acids: CASSQDGLARGKNIQYF. CDR3 DNA: TGTGCCAGCAGCCAAGATGGCCTAGCGAGGGGCAAAAACATTCAGTACTTC.

Ten or more counts support this clonotype. The V call is TRBV6-1, the J call TRBJ2-1; 10 bases match TRBD2. V dropped 6 bases and J dropped 8; count of bases not matched to a gene: 10. The CDR3 is 15 residues long. Germline loops: CDR1 MNHNS, CDR2 SASEGT. CDR3 nucleotide sequence: TGTGCCAGCAGGGACCTAGCGGGAGCTGGCTATGAGCAGTTCTTC. This gives the protein CASRDLAGAGYEQFF.

The sample holds many counts of this clonotype. The chain uses TRBV5-1 and TRBJ2-7; no clear D gene. This CDR3 spans 13 amino acids. Germline loops: CDR1 SGHRS, CDR2 YFSETQ. V lost 4 bases and J 7 bases, leaving 15 bases between the germline ends. The CDR3 nucleotides read TGCGCCAGCAGCCCAGAGGCCGAGTGGGAGCAGTACTTC. Translation gives CASSPEAEWEQYF.

This clonotype was seen repeatedly, ten times or more. The chain uses TRBV28 and TRBJ2-5; 8 nucleotides match TRBD2. Unmatched junction bases numbered 4, after V lost 6 bases and J lost 1 base. The CDR3 is 14 amino acids. CDR1 and CDR2 (germline): MDHEN, SYDVKM. In nucleotides, the CDR3 is TGTGCCAGCAGCGGGAGGGGACCCCAAGAGACCCAGTACTTC. Its translation: CASSGRGPQETQYF.

Note on this clonotype: Being one base from a much bigger clone, this may be a read error. The gene calls are TRBV7-9 and TRBJ2-1; D call uncertain. Germline CDR1 SEHNR, CDR2 FQNEAQ (reference sequence). The CDR3 consists of 11 residues. Trimming took 10 bases from V and 7 from J, leaving 11 bases between them. Here the CDR3 reads CATLSANEQFF. In DNA, the CDR3 is TGTGCCACTCTCAGCGCGAATGAGCAGTTCTTC.

This clonotype came up many times. This sequence joins TRBV5-1 and TRBJ2-3; unclear D gene. The CDR3 has 13 residues. Trimming stripped 0 bases from V and 4 bases from J, with 6 bases between. Germline loops: CDR1 SGHRS, CDR2 YFSETQ. The CDR3 reads CASSLAVSDTQYF. The CDR3 nucleotides are TGCGCCAGCAGCTTGGCGGTTTCAGATACGCAGTATTTT.

In regard to this clonotype: A read error may be the cause here, since a much bigger clone is one base away. The chain carries TRBV11-2 and TRBJ2-2; either TRBD1 or TRBD2 may supply D (5 bases each). The CDR3 consists of 15 residues. The V gene's germline CDR1 is SGHAT and CDR2 FQNNGV. V lost 6 bases, J lost 1 base, and 12 bases lay in between. The CDR3 DNA reads TGTGCCAGCAGTACCCGGGGCAAGAACACCGGGGAGCTGTTTTTT. This sequence encodes CASSTRGKNTGELFF.

This clonotype was counted ten times or more. V is TRBV5-1 and J is TRBJ2-7; TRBD2 aligns across 8 bases. There are 15 residues in the CDR3. Germline V gene lookup returns CDR1 SGHRS and CDR2 YFSETQ. V lost 0 bases and J lost 5; bases outside the gene matches: 7. The CDR3 loop reads CASSLAGGQIDEQYF. CDR3 bases: TGCGCCAGCAGCTTGGCGGGAGGGCAAATCGACGAGCAGTACTTC.

The gene calls are TRBV6-9 and TRBJ1-1, with D maybe TRBD1 (6 bases). With 3 bases removed from V and 3 bases from J, the gap between germline ends came to 14 bases. Germline CDR1 MNHGY, CDR2 SVAAGI. The CDR3 consists of 15 residues. CDR3 bases: TGTGCCAGCAGTTACCCACAGGGCGGGGACACTGAAGCTTTCTTT. Encoded protein: CASSYPQGGDTEAFF.

This clonotype was counted at least ten times. The chain employs TRBV28 and TRBJ1-2; 7 nucleotides align to TRBD1. Germline CDR1 and CDR2: MDHEN and SYDVKM. The CDR3 covers 13 residues. The ends lost 5 bases at V and 2 bases at J; junction bases unmatched: 2. The chain's CDR3 is CASSRGQNYGYTF. The DNA for the CDR3 is TGTGCCAGCAGTCGGGGACAGAACTATGGCTACACCTTC.